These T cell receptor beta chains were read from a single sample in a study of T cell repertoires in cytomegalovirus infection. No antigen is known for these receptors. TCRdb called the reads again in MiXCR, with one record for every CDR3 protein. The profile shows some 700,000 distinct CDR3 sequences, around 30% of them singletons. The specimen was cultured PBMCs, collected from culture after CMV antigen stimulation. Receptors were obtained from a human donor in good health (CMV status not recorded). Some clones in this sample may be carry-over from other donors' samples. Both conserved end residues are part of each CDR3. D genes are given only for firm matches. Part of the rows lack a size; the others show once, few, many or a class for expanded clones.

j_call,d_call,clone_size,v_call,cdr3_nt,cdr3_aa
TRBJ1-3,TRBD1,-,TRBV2,TGTGCCAGCAGGGAGGAGAGGGGGCCTGGAAACACCATATATTTT,CASREERGPGNTIYF
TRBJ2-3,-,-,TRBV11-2,TGTGCCAGCAGCCCGACAGGACTGGGGAATACGCAGTATTTT,CASSPTGLGNTQYF
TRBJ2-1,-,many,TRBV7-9,TGTGCCAGCAGCTTGGCAGGAGAACACAATGAGCAGTTCTTC,CASSLAGEHNEQFF
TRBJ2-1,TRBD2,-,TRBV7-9,TGTGCCAGCAGCTTACGGGGGGGGCGCACAGATGAGCAGTTCTTC,CASSLRGGRTDEQFF
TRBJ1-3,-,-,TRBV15,TGTGCCACCAGCAGTGAACCTGGAAACACCATATATTTT,CATSSEPGNTIYF
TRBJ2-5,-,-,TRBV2,TGTGCCAGCAGAGCCGTTGGGACCCAGTACTTC,CASRAVGTQYF
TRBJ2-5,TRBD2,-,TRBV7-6,TGTGCCAGCAGCCTAGGACTAGCGGGAATAGAGACCCAGTACTTC,CASSLGLAGIETQYF
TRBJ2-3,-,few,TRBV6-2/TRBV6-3,TGTGCCAGCAGTTCCTGGGGGGACAGAAGCACAGATACGCAGTATTTT,CASSSWGDRSTDTQYF
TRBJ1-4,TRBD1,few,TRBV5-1,TGCGCCAGCAGCGCAACAGGGGCAACTAATGAAAAACTGTTTTTT,CASSATGATNEKLFF
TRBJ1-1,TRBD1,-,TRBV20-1,TGCAGTGCCAACGGACAGGGGGAGGACACTGAAGCTTTCTTT,CSANGQGEDTEAFF
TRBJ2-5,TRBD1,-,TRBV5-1,TGCGCCAGCAGCCCCCTCGGGCCCGACAGGGTGCAAGAGACCCAGTACTTC,CASSPLGPDRVQETQYF
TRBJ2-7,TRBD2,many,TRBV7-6,TGTGCCAGCAGCTCGAGGACTAGCGGGAACGAGCAGTACTTC,CASSSRTSGNEQYF
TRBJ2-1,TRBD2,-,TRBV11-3,TGTGCCAGCAGCTTAGAAGATGGGACTAGCGGGAGGTGGGATGAGCAGTTCTTC,CASSLEDGTSGRWDEQFF
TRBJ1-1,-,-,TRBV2,TGTGCCAGCACCCCCTTATGGGACTACCGACCTGAAGCTTTCTTT,CASTPLWDYRPEAFF
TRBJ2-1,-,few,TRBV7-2,TGTGCCAGCAGCTTCACCGGACTAGGGGGGGCTGAGCAGTTCTTC,CASSFTGLGGAEQFF
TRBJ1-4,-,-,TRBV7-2,TGTGCCAGCAGTTTAAACGGCCTTAATGAAAAACTGTTTTTT,CASSLNGLNEKLFF
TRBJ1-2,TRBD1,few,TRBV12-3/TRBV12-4,TGTGCCAGCACAAAGACAGGGGGTATATTCGACTATGGCTACACCTTC,CASTKTGGIFDYGYTF
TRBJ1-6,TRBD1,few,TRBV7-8,TGTGCCAGCAGCTTACGAGCAGGGGGTAATTCACCCCTCCACTTT,CASSLRAGGNSPLHF
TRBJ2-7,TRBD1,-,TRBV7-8,TGTGCCAGCAGCTTACGGCGGGACAGGGTATACGAGCAGTACTTC,CASSLRRDRVYEQYF